These 9 T cell receptor beta chains share one sample of origin, sequenced in a study of early T cells in non-severe SARS-CoV-2 infection. TCRdb recomputed calls from the 5' RACE reads with MiXCR, one row per CDR3 protein. Here the sample spans 25,000 to 35,000 distinct CDR3 sequences, 6% to 7.5% being singletons. Material: whole blood, obtained at baseline. The origin of the receptors is an adult who was a healthcare worker with PCR-confirmed SARS-CoV-2 infection or an uninfected control (not recorded which).

This clonotype showed up many times. The chain couples TRBV29-1 to TRBJ1-2; D may be TRBD1 (5 bases). The CDR3 length is 12 residues. Germline-derived CDR1 and CDR2 are SQVTM and ANQGSEA. Trimming stripped 7 bases from V and 3 bases from J, with 12 bases between. The chain's CDR3 is CSASQGYYGYTF. CDR3 DNA sequence: TGCAGCGCATCCCAGGGATACTATGGCTACACCTTC.

J is TRBJ1-3 and V is TRBV5-1; D is perhaps TRBD1 (5 bases). Germline loops: CDR1 SGHRS, CDR2 YFSETQ. This CDR3 region has 13 residues. Deletions cut 4 bases from V and 4 bases from J, with 9 bases between. In DNA form, the CDR3 reads TGCGCCAGCAGCCAGGGACGAGGAAACACCATATATTTT. Translation: CASSQGRGNTIYF. Together with reference TRBV5-1 and TRBJ1-3, the CDR3 gives the full variable domain: KAGVTQTPRYLIKTRGQQVTLSCSPISGHRSVSWYQQTPGQGLQFLFEYFSETQRNKGNFPGRFSGRQFSNSRSEMNVSTLELGDSALYLCASSQGRGNTIYFGEGSWLTVV.

The chain carries TRBV11-2 and TRBJ2-1; D is undetermined. With 0 bases removed from V and 3 bases from J, the gap between germline ends came to 3 bases. The germline V gene encodes CDR1 SGHAT and CDR2 FQNNGV. The CDR3 sequence is 13 residues long. CDR3 nucleotides: TGTGCCAGCAGCTTAGAGAGCTACAATGAGCAGTTCTTC. It specifies CASSLESYNEQFF.

This clonotype was recorded many times. V and J are TRBV5-1 and TRBJ1-4; possibly TRBD1 for D (6 bases). The CDR3 loop spans 17 amino acids. V dropped 1 base and J dropped 7 bases, with 20 bases sitting between them. CDR1 is SGHRS, CDR2 YFSETQ, per germline. DNA of the CDR3: TGCGCCAGCAGCTTGTCGGCAGGGGCTGGGGTTAGTGAAAAACTGTTTTTT. This sequence encodes CASSLSAGAGVSEKLFF.

The chain uses TRBV6-2 or TRBV6-3 and TRBJ2-5; 10 bases are shared with TRBD2. With V trimmed by 4 bases and J by 3 bases, 5 bases remained unmatched. The CDR3 spans 15 residues. Germline V lookup: CDR1 MNHEY, CDR2 SVGEGT. The CDR3 loop is CASSSALAGEETQYF. Here the CDR3 DNA reads TGTGCCAGCAGTTCGGCTCTAGCGGGGGAAGAGACCCAGTACTTC.

The chain is built from TRBV7-2 and TRBJ2-7; TRBD1 agrees at 8 bases. V was clipped by 1 base and J by 2 bases; unmatched bases: 4. This CDR3 is built from 15 residues. CDR1 is SGHTA and CDR2 is FQGNSA in the germline V gene. CDR3 residues: CASSLGQGRTYEQYF. The DNA for the CDR3 is TGTGCCAGCAGCTTAGGACAGGGGCGCACCTACGAGCAGTACTTC.

The chain joins TRBV5-1 to TRBJ2-6; D not certain. The CDR3 length is 16 residues. Trimming cost V 3 bases and J 0 bases, with 10 bases left between them. Germline V gene lookup returns CDR1 SGHRS and CDR2 YFSETQ. The CDR3 here is CASSSIGFSGANVLTF. CDR3 nucleotide sequence: TGCGCCAGCAGCTCTATAGGGTTCTCTGGGGCCAACGTCCTGACTTTC. The full variable domain, its missing parts supplied by reference TRBV5-1 and TRBJ2-6, is KAGVTQTPRYLIKTRGQQVTLSCSPISGHRSVSWYQQTPGQGLQFLFEYFSETQRNKGNFPGRFSGRQFSNSRSEMNVSTLELGDSALYLCASSSIGFSGANVLTFGAGSRLTVL.

This clonotype was observed at least ten times. This chain links TRBV2 with TRBJ2-2, with a weak D call TRBD2 (6 bases). There are 15 residues in the CDR3. Trimming took off 6 bases at V and 4 bases at J, with 15 bases between the two ends. The V gene's germline CDR1 is SNHLY and CDR2 FYNNEI. CDR3 loop: CASRPGLAGTGELFF. CDR3 bases: TGTGCCAGCAGACCGGGACTGGCGGGCACCGGGGAGCTGTTTTTT.

This clonotype was counted many times. This rearrangement joins TRBV7-2 to TRBJ2-1; TRBD2 agrees at 9 bases. Germline loops: CDR1 SGHTA, CDR2 FQGNSA. J lost 6 bases, V lost 5 bases, and 11 bases had no gene match. The CDR3 length is 16 residues. The CDR3 DNA reads TGTGCCAGCAGCCAACAGGGAGCGGGGGGCCCCAATGAGCAGTTCTTC. Its protein product is CASSQQGAGGPNEQFF.